Below, 4 T cell receptor beta chains from the same sample are listed, as sequenced in a study of siplizumab effects on memory and regulatory T cells. TCRdb keeps only in-frame clones here, not all; method: immunoSEQ multiplex PCR. In the table there are approximately 110,000 clones, roughly 91% of which are singletons. Input material: CD4+ T cells sorted from blood. The receptors here all came from a human donor in good health.

V gene TRBV6-6 combines with J gene TRBJ2-7; tentative D call: TRBD2 (6 bases). Germline V gene sequence: CDR1 MNHNY, CDR2 SVGAGI (reference sequence). CDR3 length: 14 residues. The V end was cut by 5 bases, the J end by 2 bases, with 13 bases between. CDR3 bases: TGTGCCAGCAGTAACAGCGGGTCCCCCTACGAGCAGTACTTC. It is translated as CASSNSGSPYEQYF.

The chain combines TRBV5-4 with TRBJ1-2; 7 bases line up with TRBD1. V dropped 3 bases and J dropped 5; count of bases not matched to a gene: 4. The germline V gene encodes CDR1 SGHNT and CDR2 YYREEE (reference sequence). This CDR3 is built from 13 residues. The CDR3 region has the DNA TGTGCCAGCAGCTACCGGGACAGTTATGGCTACACCTTC. Protein: CASSYRDSYGYTF.

The chain has TRBV19 and TRBJ2-3, with a weak D call TRBD2 (6 bases). V lost 2 bases and J 4 bases, leaving 10 bases between the germline ends. The CDR3 runs 14 residues. Germline V gene lookup returns CDR1 LNHDA and CDR2 SQIVND (reference sequence). CDR3: CASSIPGVPDTQYF. The CDR3 nucleotides read TGTGCCAGTAGTATACCGGGAGTCCCAGATACGCAGTATTTT.

The chain carries TRBV12-2 and TRBJ2-3; the DNA was not used to check the table's D call, TRBD2. TRBV12-2 is annotated as a pseudogene. This CDR3 has 19 amino acids. CDR3 amino acids: CASRLRILKAGEGTDTQYF. The CDR3 DNA is TGTGCAAGTCGCTTAAGGATATTAAAAGCGGGAGAAGGCACAGATACGCAGTATTTT.